The next 29 T cell receptor beta chains were all read from a single sample in a study of T cells after yellow fever vaccination. One entry per CDR3 protein, called by TCRdb with MiXCR from the 5' RACE reads. The repertoire includes about 120,000 distinct CDR3 sequences, about 7.2% of them detected once, and 2.7% sits in the top ten. Material: CD4+ T cells sorted from PBMCs, obtained around 45 days after the first yellow fever vaccination. These receptors were obtained from a man in his late teens or twenties who received the YFV17D yellow fever vaccine.

This sequence joins TRBV5-1 and TRBJ1-2; D not certain. The germline V gene encodes CDR1 SGHRS and CDR2 YFSETQ. Trimming shortened V by 2 bases and J by 1 base, and 18 bases separated the two germline ends. This CDR3 is 17 amino acids long. CDR3 region: CASSLGSGSGVNYGYTF. The CDR3, as DNA: TGCGCCAGCAGCTTAGGTAGCGGGTCCGGAGTTAACTATGGCTACACCTTC.

This clonotype was observed many times. This sequence joins TRBV27 and TRBJ2-7; the match to TRBD1 covers 7 bases. Unmatched junction bases numbered 7, after V lost 8 bases and J lost 3 bases. This CDR3 has 13 amino acids. CDR1 is MNHEY and CDR2 is SMNVEV in the germline V gene (reference sequence). The CDR3 DNA sequence: TGTGCCAGCGGGACAGTAAGGCACTACGAGCAGTACTTC. Its translation is CASGTVRHYEQYF.

This clonotype has a count of ten or more. This chain links TRBV6-5 with TRBJ2-1; D is ambiguous. The V end was cut by 4 bases, the J end by 8 bases, with 15 bases between. The CDR3 has 14 residues. Looked up from germline, CDR1 is MNHEY and CDR2 is SVGAGI. In nucleotides, the CDR3 is TGTGCCAGCAGTTCCCGGGCCTTGGCTCATGAGCAGTTCTTC. It specifies CASSSRALAHEQFF.

In its sample, this clonotype was seen a few times. J is TRBJ2-1 and V is TRBV24-1, with TRBD2 matching over 8 bases. The CDR3 has 14 residues. The germline CDR1 and CDR2 sequences are KGHDR and SFDVKD. After removal of 3 bases from V and 7 bases from J, the junction contained 4 bases not matched to a gene. CDR3 loop: CATSDPGGRNEQFF. DNA for the CDR3: TGTGCCACCAGTGATCCGGGGGGGCGGAATGAGCAGTTCTTC.

V gene TRBV6-1 combines with J gene TRBJ2-4; D is possibly TRBD2 (7 bases). The germline V gene encodes CDR1 MNHNS and CDR2 SASEGT. Between the trimmed V and J ends, which lost 2 bases and 0 bases, there was a span of 11 bases. The CDR3 has 16 amino acids. CDR3 DNA: TGTGCCAGCAGTGAATTGCGGGGGCTAGCCAAAAACATTCAGTACTTC. It yields the protein CASSELRGLAKNIQYF.

This clonotype was picked up many times. The chain combines TRBV18 with TRBJ1-3, with D unresolved. The germline V gene has CDR1 KGHSH and CDR2 LQKENI. The V end lost 4 bases, the J end lost 0 bases, and 10 bases lay between the germline ends. The CDR3 has 15 residues. This CDR3 reads CASSLTDPSGNTIYF. CDR3 bases: TGTGCCAGCTCACTCACGGATCCCTCTGGAAACACCATATATTTT.

CDR3 in amino acids: CSGAGASSYEQYF. For the CDR3, the DNA is TGCAGCGGCGCAGGGGCGAGCTCCTACGAGCAGTACTTC. V is TRBV29-1 and J is TRBJ2-7; D possibly corresponds to TRBD1 (6 bases). Trimming shortened V by 7 bases and J by 0 bases, and 13 bases separated the two germline ends. Germline lookup yields CDR1 SQVTM and CDR2 ANQGSEA. The CDR3 has 13 amino acids.

This clonotype was seen at least ten times. The rearrangement uses TRBV12-3 or TRBV12-4 and TRBJ2-3, with 11 bases fitting TRBD2. This CDR3 comprises 16 residues. V shed 3 bases and J 0 bases; nucleotides not matched to a gene: 2. This CDR3 is CASSLGLADSTDTQYF. CDR3 bases: TGTGCCAGCAGTTTGGGACTAGCGGATAGCACAGATACGCAGTATTTT.

This clonotype was counted at least ten times. This chain connects TRBV6-2 or TRBV6-3 to TRBJ1-1; D remains ambiguous. The germline V and J ends were trimmed by 0 bases and 5 bases, with 4 bases remaining between them. Germline V CDR1 and CDR2: MNHEY, SVGEGT. The CDR3 is 12 amino acids. The CDR3 DNA reads as TGTGCCAGCAGTTACTCATGGACTGAAGCTTTCTTT. It translates to CASSYSWTEAFF.

This clonotype appeared many times. This chain joins TRBV25-1 and TRBJ2-2, with D possibly TRBD1 on 6 matching bases. CDR3 size: 14 residues. The germline V and J ends were trimmed by 3 bases and 4 bases, with 9 bases remaining between them. CDR1 is MGHDK, CDR2 SYGVNS, per germline. CDR3 sequence (DNA): TGTGCCAGCAGTGATCGACAGGTCACCGGGGAGCTGTTTTTT. Translating gives CASSDRQVTGELFF.

In this sample, this clonotype turned up many times. The chain recombines TRBV20-1 with TRBJ1-1; D gene ambiguous. Germline CDR1 is DFQATT and CDR2 is SNEGSKA (reference sequence). The CDR3 is 15 amino acids. Trimming cost V 0 bases and J 1 base, with 12 bases left between them. The CDR3 loop is CSARDLRHPNTEAFF. The DNA for the CDR3 is TGCAGTGCTAGAGATCTCCGACATCCGAACACTGAAGCTTTCTTT.

The sample holds many counts of this clonotype. The chain employs TRBV6-5 and TRBJ1-1, with unresolved D. The V end was cut by 2 bases, the J end by 1 base, with 5 bases between. Germline CDR1 reads MNHEY; CDR2 reads SVGAGI. The CDR3 covers 13 residues. The CDR3 sequence: CASSYRQNTEAFF. The CDR3 DNA sequence: TGTGCCAGCAGTTACCGACAGAACACTGAAGCTTTCTTT.

This clonotype was seen many times. The rearrangement joins TRBV12-3 or TRBV12-4 to TRBJ2-2, with TRBD2 matching over 12 bases. The CDR3 spans 19 residues. J gave up 0 bases and V 6 bases, and 11 bases lay outside the gene matches. In DNA, the CDR3 is TGTGCCAGCAGACCATCAGGACTAGCGGGGTCCGCGAACACCGGGGAGCTGTTTTTT. Translating it yields CASRPSGLAGSANTGELFF.

In its sample, this clonotype was seen a few times. The rearrangement links TRBV6-5 to TRBJ2-7, with D perhaps TRBD1 (5 bases). Between the trimmed V and J ends, which lost 0 bases and 2 bases, there was a span of 14 bases. Germline loops: CDR1 MNHEY, CDR2 SVGAGI. The CDR3 loop spans 16 amino acids. CDR3 sequence reads: CASSYSNAGPPYEQYF. Written as DNA, the CDR3 is TGTGCCAGCAGTTACTCGAACGCAGGGCCTCCCTACGAGCAGTACTTC.

This clonotype was seen ten or more times. V is TRBV14 and J is TRBJ2-1; D is ambiguous. The CDR3 totals 16 residues. Germline V lookup: CDR1 SGHDN, CDR2 FVKESK. V shed 4 bases and J shed 0 bases, with 13 bases lying between them. The CDR3: CASSPPFTPSYNEQFF. The CDR3 DNA follows: TGTGCCAGCAGCCCCCCCTTTACACCCTCCTACAATGAGCAGTTCTTC.

The sample holds many counts of this clonotype. The J gene is TRBJ2-5, the V gene TRBV5-1, with TRBD2 matching over 12 bases. The trim removed 1 base at V and 4 bases at J, leaving 2 bases unmatched. Per germline, CDR1 SGHRS and CDR2 YFSETQ. There are 15 residues in the CDR3. CDR3 nucleotides: TGCGCCAGCAGCTTGCTAGCGGGGGGGCCAGAGACCCAGTACTTC. It translates to CASSLLAGGPETQYF.

This clonotype showed up many times. The chain uses TRBV4-2 and TRBJ1-2; the D gene is possibly TRBD1 (6 bases). V was cut by 0 bases and J by 5 bases, with 13 bases left in between. This CDR3 region has 15 residues. Germline V gene sequence: CDR1 LGHNA, CDR2 YNFKEQ. Here the CDR3 reads CASSQDRSRGYGYTF. The CDR3 DNA sequence: TGTGCCAGCAGCCAAGATCGGAGCAGGGGTTATGGCTACACCTTC.

This clonotype came up many times. The V gene is TRBV15, the J gene TRBJ2-5; TRBD1 matches at 8 bases. The CDR3 is 15 amino acids. In germline, CDR1 is LNHNV, CDR2 YYDKDF (reference sequence). The V gene end was trimmed by 5 bases and the J gene end by 4 bases; junction bases not matched to a gene: 9. As DNA, the CDR3 is TGTGCCACCAGCGTGGGAGGACAGGGAGGAGAGACCCAGTACTTC. Amino acids: CATSVGGQGGETQYF.

This clonotype was detected ten times or more. J is TRBJ2-4 and V is TRBV7-2, with D perhaps TRBD1 (5 bases). V lost 1 base, J lost 3 bases, and 10 bases lay in between. The CDR3 extends over 15 amino acids. Germline V gene data show CDR1 as SGHTA and CDR2 as FQGNSA. The CDR3 protein is CASSLGQGVKNIQYF. The CDR3 bases are TGTGCCAGCAGCTTAGGGCAGGGTGTCAAAAACATTCAGTACTTC. Combining the CDR3 with reference TRBV7-2 and TRBJ2-4 gives the whole variable domain GAGVSQSPSNKVTEKGKDVELRCDPISGHTALYWYRQSLGQGLEFLIYFQGNSAPDKSGLPSDRFSAERTGGSVSTLTIQRTQQEDSAVYLCASSLGQGVKNIQYFGAGTRLSVL.

This clonotype was seen at least ten times. The V and J genes are TRBV9 and TRBJ2-5; TRBD1 agrees at 8 bases. CDR3 size: 15 residues. CDR1 is SGDLS and CDR2 is YYNGEE in the germline V gene. V was pared by 4 bases and J by 7 bases, with 12 bases of the junction left unmatched. DNA of the CDR3: TGTGCCAGCAGCCCCTCCGGACAGGGACCTCGGACCCAGTACTTC. The encoded protein is CASSPSGQGPRTQYF.

This clonotype was observed many times. CDR3 nucleotide sequence: TGCAGCGTCCGGACAGGGGGTAACTATGGCTACACCTTC. Encoded protein: CSVRTGGNYGYTF. This chain joins TRBV29-1 and TRBJ1-2, with 10 bases identical to TRBD1. The CDR3 runs 13 residues. V was clipped by 6 bases and J by 1 base; unmatched bases: 2. Germline loops: CDR1 SQVTM, CDR2 ANQGSEA.

Ten or more counts support this clonotype. The gene calls are TRBV7-2 and TRBJ2-7, with TRBD1 identical over 9 bases. The CDR3 totals 17 residues. V lost 1 base and J lost 2; bases outside the gene matches: 9. Germline CDR1 reads SGHTA; CDR2 reads FQGNSA. The CDR3 is CASSLGPGQGGTYEQYV. DNA of the CDR3: TGTGCCAGCAGCTTAGGCCCGGGACAGGGAGGAACCTACGAGCAGTACGTC.

This clonotype was recorded at least ten times. The gene calls are TRBV12-3 or TRBV12-4 and TRBJ2-1; 8 positions match TRBD2. This CDR3 has 15 amino acids. V lost 4 bases to trimming and J lost 8 bases; unmatched junction nucleotides: 10. The CDR3 region is CASSWIGGAGYEQFF. The CDR3 DNA follows: TGTGCCAGCAGTTGGATCGGGGGGGCGGGCTATGAGCAGTTCTTC.

This clonotype was seen repeatedly, ten times or more. The chain carries TRBV6-2 or TRBV6-3 and TRBJ2-2; the D gene is possibly TRBD2 (5 bases). The V and J ends lost 5 bases and 4 bases respectively, with 14 bases between them. This CDR3 comprises 15 residues. CDR1 is MNHEY and CDR2 is SVGEGT in the germline V gene. The CDR3 nucleotides read TGTGCCAGCAGTCAGGACTGGCCCAGCACCGGGGAGCTGTTTTTT. Protein product: CASSQDWPSTGELFF.

This clonotype has more than one count but fewer than ten. CDR3 nucleotide sequence: TGTGCCAGCGACCGGGACAGGGGGCGGCATGGCTACACCTTC. Translation: CASDRDRGRHGYTF. This chain links TRBV12-3 or TRBV12-4 with TRBJ1-2; 12 bases are a match to TRBD1. V was pared by 8 bases and J by 6 bases, with 7 bases of the junction left unmatched. The CDR3 runs to 14 residues.

The table lists this clonotype with many counts. The chain is built from TRBV5-1 and TRBJ2-5; D is tentatively TRBD1 or TRBD2 (5 bases each). This CDR3 comprises 15 residues. From germline, CDR1 is SGHRS and CDR2 YFSETQ. Between the trimmed V and J ends, which lost 4 bases and 3 bases, there was a span of 16 bases. The CDR3 DNA follows: TGCGCCAGCAGCATCTCCGGGACGAGAGAAGAGACCCAGTACTTC. Translation gives CASSISGTREETQYF. Using reference TRBV5-1 and TRBJ2-5 for the parts outside the CDR3, the full variable domain is KAGVTQTPRYLIKTRGQQVTLSCSPISGHRSVSWYQQTPGQGLQFLFEYFSETQRNKGNFPGRFSGRQFSNSRSEMNVSTLELGDSALYLCASSISGTREETQYFGPGTRLLVL.

This clonotype was recorded many times. J is TRBJ2-4 and V is TRBV28, with D possibly being TRBD1 or TRBD2 (7 bases each). There are 20 residues in the CDR3. Germline V lookup: CDR1 MDHEN, CDR2 SYDVKM. V was pared by 6 bases and J by 1 base, with 28 bases between. The CDR3: CASSRQGEGSPEVAKNIQYF. In DNA form, the CDR3 reads TGTGCCAGCAGCCGTCAGGGGGAGGGGTCCCCCGAAGTGGCCAAAAACATTCAGTACTTC.

This clonotype was detected many times. The CDR3 here is CASGLATTSGGYNEQFF. As DNA, the CDR3 is TGTGCTAGTGGTTTGGCCACAACTAGCGGGGGGTACAATGAGCAGTTCTTC. The J gene is TRBJ2-1, the V gene TRBV12-5, with 12 bases aligning to TRBD2. Per the germline V gene, CDR1 is LGHNT and CDR2 is FRNRAP. CDR3 length: 17 amino acids. J lost 4 bases, V lost 1 base, and 5 bases had no gene match.

This clonotype was recorded only once. The chain has TRBV7-9 and TRBJ2-3; possible D gene TRBD2, 6 bases. V lost 8 bases to trimming and J lost 5 bases, with 23 bases between them. This CDR3 comprises 16 residues. CDR1 is SEHNR and CDR2 is FQNEAQ in the germline V gene (reference sequence). The CDR3 DNA sequence: TGTGCCAGCGGACCCCGGAGGGGCCAGTCGGGAGATACGCAGTATTTT. Protein sequence: CASGPRRGQSGDTQYF.